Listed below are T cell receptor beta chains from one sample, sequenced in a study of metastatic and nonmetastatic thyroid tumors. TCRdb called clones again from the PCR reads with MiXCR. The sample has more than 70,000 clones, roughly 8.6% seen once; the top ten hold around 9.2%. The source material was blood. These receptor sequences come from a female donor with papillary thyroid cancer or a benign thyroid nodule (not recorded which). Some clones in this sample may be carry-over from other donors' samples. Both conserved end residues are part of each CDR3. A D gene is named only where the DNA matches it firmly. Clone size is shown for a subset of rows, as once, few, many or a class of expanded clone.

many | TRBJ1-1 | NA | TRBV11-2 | TGTGCCAGCAGCGCACGTTTGAACACTGAAGCTTTCTTT | CASSARLNTEAFF
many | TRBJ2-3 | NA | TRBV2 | TGTGCCGGTGGATTCGCGGATACGCAGTATTTT | CAGGFADTQYF
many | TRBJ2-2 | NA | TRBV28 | TGTGCCAGCAGTTTATTGGGAATGGACACCGGGGAGCTGTTTTTT | CASSLLGMDTGELFF
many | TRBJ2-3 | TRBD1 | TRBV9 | TGTGCCAGCAGCGTAGGGCAGGGGGCAGCAGATACGCAGTATTTT | CASSVGQGAADTQYF
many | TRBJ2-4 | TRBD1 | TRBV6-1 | TGTGCCAGCAGCGAGGGGGCAGAGCAAAACATTCAGTACTTC | CASSEGAEQNIQYF
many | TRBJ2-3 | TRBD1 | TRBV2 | TGTGCCAGCAGTCCCGACAGGGGCTCTAGCACAGATACGCAGTATTTT | CASSPDRGSSTDTQYF
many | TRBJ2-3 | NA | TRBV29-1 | TGCAGCGTTTCACAGGGCACAGATACGCAGTATTTT | CSVSQGTDTQYF
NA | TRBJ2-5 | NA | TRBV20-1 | TGCAGTGCTAGAGTGGGCAGGCAAGGAGAGACCCAGTACTTC | CSARVGRQGETQYF
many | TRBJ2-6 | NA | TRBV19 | TGTGCCAGTACGGGGAGTTCAGCTGGGGCCAACGTCCTGACTTTC | CASTGSSAGANVLTF
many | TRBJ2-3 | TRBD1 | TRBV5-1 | TGCGCCAGCAGCTTGGCCGGGACAGGGTACACAGATACGCAGTATTTT | CASSLAGTGYTDTQYF
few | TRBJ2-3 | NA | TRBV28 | TGTGCCAGCAGATATGGGGGGGCGGGGACAGATACGCAGTATTTT | CASRYGGAGTDTQYF
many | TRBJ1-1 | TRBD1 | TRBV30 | TGTGCCTGGAGTGTTTCGGGACAGGGGAACACTGAAGCTTTCTTT | CAWSVSGQGNTEAFF
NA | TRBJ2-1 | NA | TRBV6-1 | TGTGCCAGCAGTTGCCACGGATGTGAGCAGTTCTTC | CASSCHGCEQFF
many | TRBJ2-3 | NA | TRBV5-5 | TGTGCCAGCAGCTTGGGGGATACGCAGTATTTT | CASSLGDTQYF
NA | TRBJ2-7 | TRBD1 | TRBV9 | TGTGCCAGCAGCGTAGGGGGACAGGGTTACGAGCAGTACTTC | CASSVGGQGYEQYF
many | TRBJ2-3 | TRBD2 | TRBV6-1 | TGTGCCAGCAGTGAAGTAGGCGGGGGGGCCCTGGATACGCAGTATTTT | CASSEVGGGALDTQYF
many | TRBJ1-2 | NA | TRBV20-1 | TGCAGTGCTGGAGACAGGACTAACTATGGCTACACCTTC | CSAGDRTNYGYTF
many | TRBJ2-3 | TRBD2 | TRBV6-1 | TGTGCCAGCAGTGAAGCTAGCGGGGGGGCCACAGATACGCAGTATTTT | CASSEASGGATDTQYF
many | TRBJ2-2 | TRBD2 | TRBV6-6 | TGTGCCAGCAGTTACTCGATCCTCCTAGCGGGGTCGAACACCGGGGAGCTGTTTTTT | CASSYSILLAGSNTGELFF
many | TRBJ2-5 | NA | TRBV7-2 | TGTGCCAGCAGCTCCGCCTGGTCAGAGACCCAGTACTTC | CASSSAWSETQYF
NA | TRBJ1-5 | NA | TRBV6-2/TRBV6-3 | TGTGCCAGCAGTTACAATTTTGCGGGGTACAATCAGCCCCAGCATTTT | CASSYNFAGYNQPQHF
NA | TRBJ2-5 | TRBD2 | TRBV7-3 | TGTGCCAGCAGCTTATTAGCGGGGGAGGAGACCCAGTACTTC | CASSLLAGEETQYF
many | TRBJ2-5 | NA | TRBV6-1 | TGTGCCAGCAGTGAAGCGGGACGTATCTCGGAGACCCAGTACTTC | CASSEAGRISETQYF
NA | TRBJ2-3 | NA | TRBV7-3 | TGTGCCAGCAGCCTAAATCGGGGGAGCACAGATACGCAGTATTTT | CASSLNRGSTDTQYF
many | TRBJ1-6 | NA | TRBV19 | TGTGCCAGTAGCCACAGGGAAGGCTCACCCCTCCACTTT | CASSHREGSPLHF
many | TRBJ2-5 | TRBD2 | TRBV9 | TGTGCCAGCAGCGTAGACGCTAGCGGGGGCGTGAAGACCCAGTACTTC | CASSVDASGGVKTQYF
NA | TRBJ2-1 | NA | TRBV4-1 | TGCGCCAGCAGCCGTGTAGGAGAGGCTAATGAGCAGTTCTTC | CASSRVGEANEQFF
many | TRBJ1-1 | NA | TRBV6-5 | TGTGCCAGCAGTTACCGGACAGCAGCTGAAGCTTTCTTT | CASSYRTAAEAFF
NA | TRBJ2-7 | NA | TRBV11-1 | TGTGCCAGCAGCTTAGACCAGGATCTCGGGGCCCACGAGCAGTACTTC | CASSLDQDLGAHEQYF
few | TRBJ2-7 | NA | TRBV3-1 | TGTGCCAGCAGCGAGGGACATTCAGAGCAGTACTTC | CASSEGHSEQYF
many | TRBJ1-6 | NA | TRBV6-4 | TGTGCCAGCAGTGACATCCCCTATAATTCACCCCTCCACTTT | CASSDIPYNSPLHF
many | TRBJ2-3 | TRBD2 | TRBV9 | TGTGCCAGCAGCGTTACTAGCGGGGGGGCCAGCGGCACAGATACGCAGTATTTT | CASSVTSGGASGTDTQYF
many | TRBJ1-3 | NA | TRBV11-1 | TGTGCCAGCAGCCCCACGGACGGGTACTCTGGAAACACCATATATTTT | CASSPTDGYSGNTIYF
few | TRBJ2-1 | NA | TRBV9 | TGTGCCAGCAGCACGAAGGACTTCAACTCCTACAATGAGCAGTTCTTC | CASSTKDFNSYNEQFF
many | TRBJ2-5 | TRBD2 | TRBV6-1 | TGTGCCAGCAGTGTGGAGCGGGGGAGGGAGACCCAGTACTTC | CASSVERGRETQYF
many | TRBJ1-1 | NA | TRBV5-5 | TGTGCCAGCAGCCCGAGGTCGGGGGGGGCTGAAGCTTTCTTT | CASSPRSGGAEAFF
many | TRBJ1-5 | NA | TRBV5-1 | TGCGCCAGCAGCTTTGGGGGGGTCGATCAGCCCCAGCATTTT | CASSFGGVDQPQHF
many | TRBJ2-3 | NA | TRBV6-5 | TGTGCCAGCAGTTATACAGACGACACAGATACGCAGTATTTT | CASSYTDDTDTQYF
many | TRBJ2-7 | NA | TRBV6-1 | TGTGCCAGTCGGGACCCAGCGTGGGGATACTCCTACGAGCAGTACTTC | CASRDPAWGYSYEQYF
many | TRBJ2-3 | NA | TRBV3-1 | TGTGCCAGCAGCCAAGATTGGAGCCCGACAGATACGCAGTATTTT | CASSQDWSPTDTQYF
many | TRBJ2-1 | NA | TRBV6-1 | TGTGCCAGCAATCTTCGACAAGACAATGAGCAGTTCTTC | CASNLRQDNEQFF
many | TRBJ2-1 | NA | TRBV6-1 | TGTGCCAGCAGTGAAGTCAGGAGGGAGCAGTTCTTC | CASSEVRREQFF
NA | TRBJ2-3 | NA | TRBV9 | TGTGCCAGCAGCGTAGGATTGAAGGATACGCAGTATTTT | CASSVGLKDTQYF